This T cell receptor (beta chain) was captured by sequencing in a study of shared clonotypes between healthy human individuals. Method: immunoSEQ multiplex PCR; TCRdb's copy keeps in-frame clones and lacks some. The table records 550,000 to 700,000 clones, about three quarters of them present only once. V lost 3 bases and J 2 bases, leaving 5 bases between the germline ends. From germline, CDR1 is SGHKS and CDR2 YYEKEE (reference sequence). The CDR3 sequence is 12 residues long. Among the donors, all were Caucasian adults who lived in Nashville, Tennessee. CD4+ cells yielded CD45RA+ naive and CD45RA-negative memory subsets. As to this clone: Additional DNA sequences in this sample encode the identical CDR3.

This chain connects TRBV5-5 to TRBJ1-2; the D is unclear. The sequence derives from a woman aged 25 to 39 in good health. Source material: memory CD4+ T cells sorted from blood. Subset here: CD45RA-negative fraction. Written as DNA, the CDR3 is TGTGCCAGCAGCTCTGGGAACTATGGCTACACCTTC. This encodes CASSSGNYGYTF. Full variable domain (missing parts from reference TRBV5-5 and TRBJ1-2): DAGVTQSPTHLIKTRGQQVTLRCSPISGHKSVSWYQQVLGQGPQFIFQYYEKEERGRGNFPDRFSARQFPNYSSELNVNALLLGDSALYLCASSSGNYGYTFGSGTRLTVV.